The 10 T cell receptor beta chains in this list originate from one sample, sequenced in a study of blood T cell repertoires in COVID-19. TCRdb's table, derived via immunoSEQ multiplex PCR, lists solely in-frame clones and lacks some. The sample gives 180,000 or so clones, approximately 80% of which show up once; roughly 14% is in the top ten. The sample comprised PBMCs or T cells enriched from blood (not recorded which). These TCRs come from a man aged 55 to 70 who had been exposed to COVID-19.

This clone was recorded only once. V usage is TRBV7-2 and J usage is TRBJ1-2; 7 bases match TRBD1. V lost 8 bases to trimming and J lost 3 bases; unmatched junction nucleotides: 9. Germline V gene lookup returns CDR1 SGHTA and CDR2 FQGNSA. The CDR3 loop spans 14 amino acids. The CDR3 bases are TGTGCCAGCGGGCAGACAGGGACCTACTATGGCTACACCTTC. Translation: CASGQTGTYYGYTF.

This clone has a handful of counts. CDR3 bases: TGTGCCAGCACCAGGCAGAGCAATCAGCCCCAGCATTTT. Translating it yields CASTRQSNQPQHF. The rearrangement joins TRBV6-6 to TRBJ1-5; D remains unclear. The CDR3 covers 13 residues. Germline assignment: CDR1 MNHNY and CDR2 SVGAGI (reference sequence). The V and J ends lost 7 bases and 1 base respectively, with 8 bases between them.

The V gene is TRBV5-8, the J gene TRBJ2-2, with D possibly being TRBD2 (5 bases). The CDR3 runs to 17 residues. Germline V gene data show CDR1 as SGHTS and CDR2 as YDEGEE. The V and J ends lost 5 bases and 3 bases respectively, with 20 bases between them. The CDR3 DNA reads as TGTGCCAGCAGGCCCTCGGGCACCTCCGGGGACACCGGGGAGCTGTTTTTT. This encodes CASRPSGTSGDTGELFF.

The rearrangement links TRBV12-3 or TRBV12-4 to TRBJ2-7, with 10 bases aligning to TRBD1. This CDR3 is 13 amino acids long. The trim removed 7 bases at V and 5 bases at J, leaving 5 bases unmatched. CDR3 in DNA: TGTGCCAGCAACGACAGGGGGCTCAACGAGCAGTACTTC. Translation gives CASNDRGLNEQYF.

This clone was seen at least ten times. The chain is built from TRBV7-9 and TRBJ2-7, with a weak D call TRBD1 (6 bases). CDR3 length equals 13 residues. V dropped 5 bases and J dropped 6 bases, with 14 bases sitting between them. The germline CDR1 and CDR2 sequences are SEHNR and FQNEAQ (reference sequence). The CDR3 reads CASSERTVPEQYF. The CDR3 nucleotides are TGTGCCAGCAGCGAGAGGACAGTTCCCGAGCAGTACTTC.

The chain joins TRBV6-5 to TRBJ2-3; 9 bases fit TRBD2. V dropped 2 bases and J dropped 3; count of bases not matched to a gene: 3. The CDR3 totals 15 residues. The V gene's germline CDR1 is MNHEY and CDR2 SVGAGI. The DNA for the CDR3 is TGTGCCAGCAGTTACGGGACTAGCTTTACAGATACGCAGTATTTT. Translation: CASSYGTSFTDTQYF.

V and J are TRBV12-3 or TRBV12-4 and TRBJ1-1; no firm D call. There are 12 residues in the CDR3. V gave up 6 bases and J gave up 4 bases, with 9 bases separating them. CDR3 bases: TGTGCCAGCAGCGTGGCCATCACTGAAGCTTTCTTT. It is translated as CASSVAITEAFF.

Written as DNA, the CDR3 is TGTGCCAGCAGCTTAGGAGCCAGAGGGCGGGTGACCGGGGAGCTGTTTTTT. Translated: CASSLGARGRVTGELFF. The chain joins TRBV7-8 to TRBJ2-2, with D tentatively TRBD2 (5 bases). This CDR3 comprises 17 residues. V dropped 1 base and J dropped 5 bases, with 17 bases sitting between them. Germline assignment: CDR1 SGHVS and CDR2 FQNEAQ.

V is TRBV7-8 and J is TRBJ2-2; TRBD2 is a possible D gene (6 bases). CDR3 size: 16 residues. Germline V gene data show CDR1 as SGHVS and CDR2 as FQNEAQ. The V end lost 2 bases, the J end lost 5 bases, and 15 bases lay between the germline ends. DNA of the CDR3: TGTGCCAGCAGCTTAAAACGAACTAGCCATACCGGGGAGCTGTTTTTT. Protein sequence: CASSLKRTSHTGELFF.

V and J are TRBV6-5 and TRBJ1-2, with TRBD1 identical over 11 bases. Germline V CDR1 and CDR2: MNHEY, SVGAGI. V shed 6 bases and J 7 bases; nucleotides not matched to a gene: 7. The CDR3 contains 14 residues. The CDR3 region has the DNA TGTGCCAGCAGCCCGGGACAGGGGGTGGGTGGCTACACCTTC. This encodes CASSPGQGVGGYTF.